This TCR beta chain is drawn from a study of blood T cell repertoires in COVID-19. In the study overall: Two consecutive negative NP/OP PCR tests, clearance, or resolved symptoms defined Cohort 3 recovery. Samples representing acute and convalescent COVID-19 were sourced from the United States, Italy and Spain. PBMCs, B-cell-depleted T cells, or T cells provided the cDNA or gDNA that made up the material.

The CDR3 is 15 amino acids. In germline, CDR1 is MNHEY, CDR2 SMNVEV (reference sequence). Participants were placed into cohorts based on the clinical history they reported. In its sample, this clone was seen a few times. One end of the junction varies from germline; a read error may be responsible. The table came from immunoSEQ multiplex PCR; TCRdb's copy has only in-frame clones and leaves some out. The sample holds over 130,000 clones, about 87% seen once. The sample comprised PBMCs or T cells enriched from blood (not recorded which). The receptor's source is a man between 45 and 60 years old in a cohort exposed to, infected with or recovered from COVID-19 (not recorded which). This chain joins TRBV27 and TRBJ2-7; 7 bases are a match to TRBD2. CDR3 sequence reads: CASSLLGGTSNEQYF. The CDR3 DNA follows: TGTGCCAGCAGTTTATTGGGAGGGACCTCCAACGAGCAGTACTTC.